Presented here are 18 T cell receptor beta chains from one specimen sequenced in a study of blood T cell repertoires in COVID-19. Some clones are missing from TCRdb's copy, which holds only in-frame ones; the method was immunoSEQ multiplex PCR. This table holds fewer than 350,000 clones, 85% found once. Sequences were obtained from peripheral blood. These receptors originate from a woman aged 45-65 years with active or convalescent COVID-19.

V usage is TRBV28 and J usage is TRBJ1-3; D possibly corresponds to TRBD1 (5 bases). Germline assignment: CDR1 MDHEN and CDR2 SYDVKM. V lost 5 bases and J 2 bases, leaving 13 bases between the germline ends. There are 15 residues in the CDR3. In nucleotides, the CDR3 is TGTGCCAGCAGTGCCGACAGCTACCCTGGAAACACCATATATTTT. Its protein product is CASSADSYPGNTIYF.

The chain is built from TRBV6-4 and TRBJ1-6; D gene unclear. This CDR3 region has 12 residues. V dropped 3 bases and J dropped 7 bases, with 4 bases sitting between them. Germline CDR1 MRHNA, CDR2 SNTAGT. Here the CDR3 reads CASSEGNSPLHF. CDR3 sequence (DNA): TGTGCCAGCAGTGAGGGCAATTCACCCCTCCACTTT.

This sequence joins TRBV5-1 and TRBJ1-6; 10 nucleotides agree with TRBD1. This CDR3 comprises 14 residues. CDR1 and CDR2 (germline): SGHRS, YFSETQ. Trimming cost V 3 bases and J 8 bases; bases outside gene matches: 2. The DNA for the CDR3 is TGCGCCAGCAGCTGGGGGACAGGGGATTCACCCCTCCACTTT. Its protein product is CASSWGTGDSPLHF.

This chain joins TRBV20-1 and TRBJ1-2; 9 nucleotides align to TRBD1. Germline lookup yields CDR1 DFQATT and CDR2 SNEGSKA (reference sequence). The CDR3 has 13 residues. Trimming cost V 3 bases and J 7 bases; bases outside gene matches: 6. CDR3 in amino acids: CSASTGTGLGYTF. CDR3 DNA sequence: TGCAGTGCTAGTACCGGGACAGGGCTTGGCTACACCTTC.

V gene TRBV9 combines with J gene TRBJ1-2; a possible D gene is TRBD1 (5 bases). CDR1 is SGDLS, CDR2 YYNGEE, per germline. V was pared by 0 bases and J by 4 bases, with 13 bases between. CDR3 size: 15 residues. CDR3 bases: TGTGCCAGCAGCGTAGGGGGAGGGACGGCCTATGGCTACACCTTC. Translating it yields CASSVGGGTAYGYTF.

The chain links TRBV15 to TRBJ1-2; 9 bases agree with TRBD1. Germline values: CDR1 LNHNV, CDR2 YYDKDF (reference sequence). The CDR3 covers 16 residues. With V trimmed by 2 bases and J by 6 bases, 10 bases remained unmatched. The chain's CDR3 is CATSRPAGTGKNGYTF. Written as DNA, the CDR3 is TGTGCCACCAGCAGACCCGCCGGGACAGGGAAGAATGGCTACACCTTC.

The chain employs TRBV2 and TRBJ1-1, with TRBD1 matching 8 bases. With V trimmed by 7 bases and J by 2 bases, 9 bases remained unmatched. The CDR3 runs to 15 residues. Germline V gene lookup returns CDR1 SNHLY and CDR2 FYNNEI. CDR3 nucleotides: TGTGCCAGCACCAACCTGGACAGGGTCAACACTGAAGCTTTCTTT. This sequence encodes CASTNLDRVNTEAFF.

The chain carries TRBV2 and TRBJ2-1; 7 nucleotides line up with TRBD2. There are 13 residues in the CDR3. Germline CDR1 SNHLY, CDR2 FYNNEI. V trimming: 7 bases; J trimming: 6 bases; junction bases outside the gene matches: 6. In nucleotides, the CDR3 is TGTGCCAGCAATGGACTAGTTTTCAATGAGCAGTTCTTC. It encodes CASNGLVFNEQFF.

The chain carries TRBV4-1 and TRBJ2-2; D remains unclear. The germline V and J ends were trimmed by 0 bases and 8 bases, with 4 bases remaining between them. This CDR3 spans 12 amino acids. Germline CDR1 reads MGHRA; CDR2 reads YSYEKL. The CDR3 nucleotides read TGCGCCAGCAGCCAAGAGCTAGGGGAGCTGTTTTTT. It encodes CASSQELGELFF.

The gene calls are TRBV29-1 and TRBJ2-5, with 11 bases fitting TRBD1. CDR1 and CDR2 (germline): SQVTM, ANQGSEA. V lost 4 bases and J lost 5; bases outside the gene matches: 6. This CDR3 region has 14 residues. As DNA, the CDR3 is TGCAGCGTTGGCGGGACAGGGGGGTGGGAGACCCAGTACTTC. Translating it yields CSVGGTGGWETQYF.

V gene TRBV7-2 combines with J gene TRBJ2-5, with 8 bases lining up with TRBD2. Germline assignment: CDR1 SGHTA and CDR2 FQGNSA. The CDR3 loop spans 17 amino acids. V shed 1 base and J 0 bases; nucleotides not matched to a gene: 7. The CDR3 nucleotides are TGTGCCAGCAGCTTAGGACGAGCGGGAGTTGACCAAGAGACCCAGTACTTC. Its protein product is CASSLGRAGVDQETQYF.

This clone was counted once. This chain uses TRBV7-2 with TRBJ1-6; a possible D gene is TRBD1 (5 bases). Trimming took 5 bases from V and 6 from J, leaving 23 bases between them. The germline CDR1 and CDR2 sequences are SGHTA and FQGNSA. The CDR3 is 18 amino acids. In DNA, the CDR3 is TGTGCCAGCAGCCTCCCGAAACAAACCCCCAGGGTTAATTCACCCCTCCACTTT. Protein sequence: CASSLPKQTPRVNSPLHF.

This sequence joins TRBV24-1 and TRBJ2-1; possibly TRBD2 for D (7 bases). The CDR3 has 15 residues. Germline CDR1 KGHDR, CDR2 SFDVKD. The V gene lost 2 bases and the J gene lost 16 bases, with 23 bases spanning the gap. CDR3 loop: CATSDWGGIDTGKFF. The CDR3 DNA sequence: TGTGCCACCAGTGATTGGGGGGGAATTGATACAGGGAAATTCTTC.

The rearrangement uses TRBV11-2 and TRBJ2-7; 8 nucleotides align to TRBD2. V gave up 1 base and J gave up 1 base; unmatched junction bases: 3. The CDR3 covers 15 residues. CDR1 and CDR2 (germline): SGHAT, FQNNGV. The CDR3 sequence: CASSLGLALSYEQYF. CDR3 coding DNA: TGTGCCAGCAGCTTAGGACTAGCGCTATCCTACGAGCAGTACTTC.

V is TRBV19 and J is TRBJ2-3, with 8 bases aligning to TRBD1. This CDR3 region has 14 residues. Unmatched junction bases numbered 4, after V lost 4 bases and J lost 4 bases. The germline CDR1 and CDR2 sequences are LNHDA and SQIVND (reference sequence). The CDR3 spells CASSTGTGPDTQYF. CDR3 nucleotide sequence: TGTGCCAGTAGTACCGGGACAGGACCAGATACGCAGTATTTT.

In nucleotides, the CDR3 is TGTGCTGTTAAATCCCTCGGGACAGGGTATTCCATTCAGTACTTC. It encodes CAVKSLGTGYSIQYF. This sequence joins TRBV6-5 and TRBJ2-4, with 9 bases that match TRBD1. The CDR3 is made up of 15 amino acids. Germline V gene data show CDR1 as MNHEY and CDR2 as SVGAGI.

V is TRBV19 and J is TRBJ1-2; D may be TRBD1 (5 bases). Trimming shortened V by 7 bases and J by 2 bases, and 11 bases separated the two germline ends. This CDR3 has 13 residues. CDR1 LNHDA and CDR2 SQIVND come from the germline V gene (reference sequence). The CDR3 loop reads CASNGGINYGYTF. CDR3 in DNA: TGTGCCAGTAATGGGGGGATAAACTATGGCTACACCTTC.

The chain couples TRBV18 to TRBJ2-3; D might be TRBD1 (6 bases). Germline CDR1 reads KGHSH; CDR2 reads LQKENI. V lost 5 bases, J lost 3 bases, and 15 bases lay in between. The CDR3 runs 15 residues. The CDR3 coding sequence is TGTGCCAGCTCATTTACAGGGACGGAAACAGATACGCAGTATTTT. The encoded protein is CASSFTGTETDTQYF. Full variable domain (missing parts from reference TRBV18 and TRBJ2-3): NAGVMQNPRHLVRRRGQEARLRCSPMKGHSHVYWYRQLPEEGLKFMVYLQKENIIDESGMPKERFSAEFPKEGPSILRIQQVVRGDSAAYFCASSFTGTETDTQYFGPGTRLTVL.